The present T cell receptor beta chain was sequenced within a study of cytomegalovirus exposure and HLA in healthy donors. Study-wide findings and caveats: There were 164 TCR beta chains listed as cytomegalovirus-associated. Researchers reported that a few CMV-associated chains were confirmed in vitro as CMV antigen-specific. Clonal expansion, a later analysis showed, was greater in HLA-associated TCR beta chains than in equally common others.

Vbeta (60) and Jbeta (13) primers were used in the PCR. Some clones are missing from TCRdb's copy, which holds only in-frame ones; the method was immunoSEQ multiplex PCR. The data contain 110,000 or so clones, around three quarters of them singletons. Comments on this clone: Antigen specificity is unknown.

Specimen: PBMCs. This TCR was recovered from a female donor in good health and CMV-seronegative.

The CDR3 is CSASITNEQFF. The CDR3 DNA sequence: TGCAGTGCTTCTATTACCAATGAGCAGTTCTTC. The chain employs TRBV20-1 and TRBJ2-1; no clear D. The CDR3 contains 11 residues. Looked up from germline, CDR1 is DFQATT and CDR2 is SNEGSKA (reference sequence). V was cut by 5 bases and J by 6 bases, with 8 bases left in between.